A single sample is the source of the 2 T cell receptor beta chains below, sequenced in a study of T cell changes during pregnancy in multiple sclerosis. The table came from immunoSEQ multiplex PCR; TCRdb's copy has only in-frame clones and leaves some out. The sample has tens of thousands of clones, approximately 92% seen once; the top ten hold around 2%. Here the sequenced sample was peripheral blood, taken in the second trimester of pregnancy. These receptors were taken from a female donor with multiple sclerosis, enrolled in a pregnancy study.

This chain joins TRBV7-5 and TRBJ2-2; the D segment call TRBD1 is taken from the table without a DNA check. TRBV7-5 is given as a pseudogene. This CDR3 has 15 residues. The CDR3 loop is CARSLLQTNTGELFF. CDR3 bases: TGTGCCAGAAGCCTATTACAGACCAACACCGGGGAGCTGTTTTTT.

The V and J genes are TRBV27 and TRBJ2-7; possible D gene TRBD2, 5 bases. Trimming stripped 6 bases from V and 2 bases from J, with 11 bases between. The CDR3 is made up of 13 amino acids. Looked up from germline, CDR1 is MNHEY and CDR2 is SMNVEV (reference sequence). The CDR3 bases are TGTGCCAGCAGCATCGGGGTTACCTACGAGCAGTACTTC. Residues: CASSIGVTYEQYF.